Listed here are 32 T cell receptor beta chains from one sample, sequenced in a study of blood T cells in healthy people across ages. Together with a sample-barcoded 5' primer, a J-beta primer mix was included in a second PCR lasting about 6 to 12 cycles. TCRdb redid the calling of the 5' RACE reads with MiXCR, one entry per CDR3 protein. The sample includes over 600,000 distinct CDR3 sequences, roughly 46% of them seen just once. Sequencing was done on a sample of blood. The receptors come from an elderly man in good health.

Of note for this clonotype: One end of the junction is discordant with germline, which a read error may explain. The J gene is TRBJ1-5, the V gene TRBV6-1; possible D gene TRBD1, 5 bases. Germline V lookup: CDR1 MNHNS, CDR2 SASEGT. The CDR3 loop spans 14 amino acids. The DNA for the CDR3 is TGTACCAGCAGTGAAGCGCTGGGGGACCGGCCCCAGCATTTT. Translation: CTSSEALGDRPQHF.

V usage is TRBV4-1 and J usage is TRBJ2-3; D ambiguous. Germline V gives CDR1 MGHRA, CDR2 YSYEKL. V was clipped by 1 base and J by 2 bases, with 7 bases between them. This CDR3 spans 14 amino acids. CDR3 nucleotides: TGCGCCAGCAGCCAAGTAGACATCACAGATACGCAGTATTTT. Translated, it gives CASSQVDITDTQYF.

In the case of this clonotype: A much larger clone differs from this one at a single base, so this may be a read error. In DNA form, the CDR3 reads TGCTCCGTCGGCAGGGCAACTAATGAAAAACCGTTTTTT. Protein: CSVGRATNEKPFF. This sequence joins TRBV29-1 and TRBJ1-4, with D perhaps TRBD1 (5 bases). The CDR3 loop spans 13 amino acids. Germline V CDR1 and CDR2: SQVTM, ANQGSEA.

The chain is built from TRBV20-1 and TRBJ2-7, with D unclear. With 2 bases removed from V and 2 bases from J, the gap between germline ends came to 13 bases. CDR1 DFQATT and CDR2 SNEGSKA come from the germline V gene (reference sequence). The CDR3 length is 14 residues. The chain's CDR3 is CSARSGSPPYEQYF. The DNA of the CDR3 is TGCAGTGCTAGATCTGGGTCCCCGCCCTACGAGCAGTACTTC.

Remarks on this clonotype: One base away lies a much larger clone, so this may be a sequencing read error. This chain joins TRBV20-1 and TRBJ2-7; 9 bases are shared with TRBD2. The DNA end is more similar to TRBJ2-5, so the J call may be wrong. Per germline, CDR1 DFQATT and CDR2 SNEGSKA (reference sequence). This CDR3 region has 13 residues. The CDR3 region is CSAGGRAFETQYF. CDR3 in DNA: TGCAGTGCGGGCGGGAGGGCCTTTGAGACCCAGTACTTC.

The chain uses TRBV7-9 and TRBJ1-4, with no clear D. CDR3 length: 15 residues. Germline CDR1 and CDR2: SEHNR and FQNEAQ (reference sequence). Trimming stripped 4 bases from V and 7 bases from J, with 16 bases between. The DNA for the CDR3 is TGTGCCAGCAGCTCCCCCGGCAGCTTTGGTGAAAAACTGTTTTTT. Translating it yields CASSSPGSFGEKLFF.

CDR3 sequence: CAWSKGQDYQETQYF. CDR3 DNA sequence: TGTGCCTGGAGTAAAGGGCAGGACTACCAAGAGACCCAGTACTTC. The chain has TRBV30 and TRBJ2-5, with D tentatively TRBD2 (5 bases). This CDR3 contains 15 residues. V dropped 2 bases and J dropped 0 bases, with 13 bases sitting between them. Germline V CDR1 and CDR2: GTSNPN, SVGIG (reference sequence).

In this sample, this clonotype turned up a few times. The V call is TRBV11-3, the J call TRBJ2-7; D is unclear. This CDR3 spans 14 amino acids. The germline V gene has CDR1 SGHNT and CDR2 YENEEA. V was cut by 1 base and J by 3 bases, with 10 bases left in between. DNA of the CDR3: TGTGCCAGCAGCTTAGTTTTGGCAAACTACGAGCAGTACTTC. Its protein is CASSLVLANYEQYF. Full variable domain (missing parts from reference TRBV11-3 and TRBJ2-7): EAGVVQSPRYKIIEKKQPVAFWCNPISGHNTLYWYLQNLGQGPELLIRYENEEAVDDSQLPKDRFSAERLKGVDSTLKIQPAELGDSAVYLCASSLVLANYEQYFGPGTRLTVT.

The chain has TRBV6-6 and TRBJ2-7; D is unresolved. Germline CDR1 reads MNHNY; CDR2 reads SVGAGI (reference sequence). CDR3 length equals 14 residues. Trimming took off 5 bases at V and 2 bases at J, with 13 bases between the two ends. This CDR3 reads CASSTDTQPYEQYF. The CDR3 region has the DNA TGTGCCAGCAGTACAGACACCCAACCCTACGAGCAGTACTTC.

This chain connects TRBV5-1 to TRBJ2-3; tentative D call: TRBD2 (6 bases). CDR3 length: 15 residues. Trimming took off 2 bases at V and 1 base at J, with 11 bases between the two ends. Per the germline V gene, CDR1 is SGHRS and CDR2 is YFSETQ. The CDR3 bases are TGCGCCAGCAGCTTCAACCCTAGCGGCACAGATACGCAGTATTTT. Amino acid sequence: CASSFNPSGTDTQYF.

V is TRBV7-9 and J is TRBJ1-2; 10 bases are shared with TRBD1. Germline-derived CDR1 and CDR2 are SEHNR and FQNEAQ (reference sequence). This CDR3 spans 14 amino acids. Trimming at V came to 5 bases and at J to 3 bases, leaving 3 bases not matched to a gene. CDR3 protein: CASSKGQGYYGYTF. CDR3 bases: TGTGCCAGCAGCAAGGGACAGGGGTACTATGGCTACACCTTC.

The J gene is TRBJ2-7, the V gene TRBV12-3 or TRBV12-4; 8 bases are shared with TRBD1. The better agreement between TRBJ2-4 and the DNA end casts doubt on the J call. The CDR3 is 16 amino acids. As DNA, the CDR3 is TGTGCCAGCAGTTTCGGAGGACAGGGATCGGGAAACATTCAGTACTTC. Its protein is CASSFGGQGSGNIQYF.

J is TRBJ2-7 and V is TRBV6-1, with D perhaps matching TRBD1 (6 bases). This CDR3 is 17 amino acids long. Trimming cost V 0 bases and J 2 bases, with 17 bases left between them. The germline V gene has CDR1 MNHNS and CDR2 SASEGT. The CDR3 sequence: CASSEALLVGAAYEQYF. DNA for the CDR3: TGTGCCAGCAGTGAAGCGCTTCTAGTGGGGGCAGCCTACGAGCAGTACTTC.

V usage is TRBV28 and J usage is TRBJ2-1, with 9 bases identical to TRBD2. Trimming cost V 1 base and J 6 bases; bases outside gene matches: 16. The CDR3 length is 19 residues. CDR1 is MDHEN and CDR2 is SYDVKM in the germline V gene. The CDR3 sequence is CASSLFAGGGYPNINEQFF. For the CDR3, the DNA is TGTGCCAGCAGTTTATTCGCGGGGGGGGGCTATCCGAACATCAATGAGCAGTTCTTC.

This clonotype was counted a few times. The J gene is TRBJ2-6, the V gene TRBV7-9, with D uncertain. CDR1 SEHNR and CDR2 FQNEAQ come from the germline V gene (reference sequence). CDR3 size: 15 residues. V was trimmed by 5 bases and J by 2 bases, leaving 10 bases between them. CDR3 region: CASSPREPGANVLTF. The DNA of the CDR3 is TGTGCCAGCAGCCCTAGGGAACCTGGGGCCAACGTCCTGACTTTC.

This chain uses TRBV6-5 with TRBJ2-2, with D unclear. CDR1 is MNHEY, CDR2 SVGAGI, per germline. The CDR3 length is 13 residues. Trimming stripped 7 bases from V and 5 bases from J, with 11 bases between. Here the CDR3 DNA reads TGTGCCAGCAACTCATATCAGACCGGGGAGCTGTTTTTT. It yields the protein CASNSYQTGELFF.

The chain links TRBV20-1 to TRBJ2-2; D gene ambiguous. V was pared by 1 base and J by 5 bases, with 8 bases between. There are 13 residues in the CDR3. Germline V gives CDR1 DFQATT, CDR2 SNEGSKA (reference sequence). The CDR3 DNA reads as TGCAGTGCTAGAGGCCTAGGGACCGGGGAGCTGTTTTTT. It specifies CSARGLGTGELFF.

This clonotype appeared a few times. This chain joins TRBV9 and TRBJ2-7; D may match TRBD1 or TRBD2 (5 bases each). Trimming shortened V by 0 bases and J by 7 bases, and 17 bases separated the two germline ends. The germline gives CDR1 SGDLS, CDR2 YYNGEE. This CDR3 contains 15 residues. The CDR3 region is CASSVGSGTPGEQYF. As DNA, the CDR3 is TGTGCCAGCAGCGTAGGGTCCGGGACGCCGGGTGAGCAGTACTTC.

This clonotype showed up just once. The rearrangement joins TRBV28 to TRBJ1-2, with D maybe TRBD1 (6 bases). CDR1 and CDR2 (germline): MDHEN, SYDVKM. Trimming removed 5 bases at V and 6 bases at J, with 13 bases between. The CDR3 runs 13 residues. In DNA form, the CDR3 reads TGTGCCAGCAGTCTCCGTTACAGGGATGGCTACACCTTC. As protein: CASSLRYRDGYTF.

The rearrangement links TRBV18 to TRBJ2-1, with TRBD2 matching 8 bases. Germline V CDR1 and CDR2: KGHSH, LQKENI. The CDR3 extends over 15 amino acids. V trimming: 2 bases; J trimming: 6 bases; junction bases outside the gene matches: 6. CDR3 loop: CASSPSSGYSNEQFF. CDR3 coding DNA: TGTGCCAGCTCACCATCTAGCGGGTATAGCAATGAGCAGTTCTTC.

Many counts were recorded for this clonotype. The chain has TRBV27 and TRBJ2-6, with D possibly TRBD2 on 5 matching bases. This CDR3 region has 15 residues. Germline CDR1 MNHEY, CDR2 SMNVEV (reference sequence). Trimming shortened V by 5 bases and J by 1 base, and 9 bases separated the two germline ends. The CDR3 DNA is TGTGCCAGCAGTCCCCGAGGGTCTGGGGCCAACGTCCTGACTTTC. Residues: CASSPRGSGANVLTF.

The V call is TRBV9, the J call TRBJ1-1; tentatively, D is TRBD1 (5 bases). CDR3 size: 13 residues. Per the germline V gene, CDR1 is SGDLS and CDR2 is YYNGEE. The V and J ends lost 0 bases and 10 bases respectively, with 13 bases between them. DNA for the CDR3: TGTGCCAGCAGCGTAGGGGGGGACCTTGGAGCTTTCTTT. This encodes CASSVGGDLGAFF.

The rearrangement joins TRBV7-2 to TRBJ2-6; no firm D call. The ends were cut back, 3 bases at V and 0 bases at J, with 6 bases in the middle. This CDR3 has 15 amino acids. Per germline, CDR1 SGHTA and CDR2 FQGNSA. The CDR3 loop reads CASSFYDSGANVLTF. DNA for the CDR3: TGTGCCAGCAGCTTTTACGACTCTGGGGCCAACGTCCTGACTTTC.

This clonotype was recorded at least ten times. The V gene is TRBV5-1, the J gene TRBJ2-1; D perhaps matches TRBD1 (6 bases). CDR1 is SGHRS and CDR2 is YFSETQ in the germline V gene. The CDR3 is 16 residues long. V was clipped by 1 base and J by 6 bases, with 17 bases between them. CDR3 nucleotide sequence: TGCGCCAGCAGCTTGACTTCCGGGCAAGGGGGCAATGAGCAGTTCTTC. It encodes CASSLTSGQGGNEQFF.

This chain links TRBV12-3 or TRBV12-4 with TRBJ2-5, with 7 nucleotides matching TRBD2. This CDR3 has 13 residues. V shed 5 bases, J shed 4 bases, and the junction held 4 bases outside the gene matches. The CDR3 sequence is CASSAAGVETQYF. The CDR3 DNA reads TGTGCCAGCAGTGCCGCGGGAGTAGAGACCCAGTACTTC.

Concerning this clonotype itself: A read error may produce the germline difference seen at one junction end. For the CDR3, the DNA is TGTGGCAGCAGTTTGGGACTAGCGGGAGGGGGAGATACGCAGTATTTT. Amino acid sequence: CGSSLGLAGGGDTQYF. The V call is TRBV12-3 or TRBV12-4, the J call TRBJ2-3, with 16 bases matching TRBD2. The CDR3 totals 16 residues.

This clonotype was observed a few times. Here the CDR3 reads CATSRRSGSFSYEQYF. The CDR3 DNA reads TGTGCCACCAGCCGACGTAGCGGGAGCTTCTCCTACGAGCAGTACTTC. The chain combines TRBV15 with TRBJ2-7, with 9 bases aligning to TRBD2. CDR1 LNHNV and CDR2 YYDKDF come from the germline V gene (reference sequence). The V gene end was trimmed by 5 bases and the J gene end by 0 bases; junction bases not matched to a gene: 8. The CDR3 runs 16 residues.

The chain couples TRBV29-1 to TRBJ2-1; TRBD1 aligns across 7 bases. With 8 bases clipped from V and 1 base from J, the junction kept 5 bases outside the gene matches. CDR3 length: 13 residues. Looked up from germline, CDR1 is SQVTM and CDR2 is ANQGSEA. The CDR3 DNA is TGCAGCCTCCGGGACAGTTCCTACAATGAGCAGTTCTTC. It yields the protein CSLRDSSYNEQFF.

J is TRBJ1-2 and V is TRBV19; unclear D gene. V lost 6 bases and J lost 0, with 14 bases in between. The V gene's germline CDR1 is LNHDA and CDR2 SQIVND (reference sequence). CDR3 length equals 15 residues. In DNA, the CDR3 is TGTGCCAGTAGGAGCGGATCAGCCACTAACTATGGCTACACCTTC. Translated, it gives CASRSGSATNYGYTF.

The rearrangement uses TRBV2 and TRBJ1-4, with D tentatively TRBD1 (5 bases). The CDR3 is made up of 17 amino acids. Between the trimmed V and J ends, which lost 6 bases and 0 bases, there was a span of 17 bases. Germline V gene data show CDR1 as SNHLY and CDR2 as FYNNEI. For the CDR3, the DNA is TGTGCCAGCAGGGATACAGGCATAACTTCAACTAATGAAAAACTGTTTTTT. Residues: CASRDTGITSTNEKLFF.

In this sample, this clonotype turned up a few times. The chain joins TRBV20-1 to TRBJ1-2, with D perhaps matching TRBD1 (6 bases). V was cut by 5 bases and J by 4 bases, with 14 bases left in between. The CDR3 sequence is 13 residues long. Germline V CDR1 and CDR2: DFQATT, SNEGSKA (reference sequence). DNA of the CDR3: TGCAGTGCTCCCCAAACAGGGTTCTATGGCTACACCTTC. Residues: CSAPQTGFYGYTF.

The chain employs TRBV7-2 and TRBJ2-7; 7 bases agree with TRBD2. V lost 5 bases, J lost 4 bases, and 11 bases stayed unmatched. CDR1 is SGHTA, CDR2 FQGNSA, per germline. The CDR3 covers 15 residues. CDR3: CASSPAGAAGYEQYF. The CDR3 DNA follows: TGTGCCAGCAGCCCTGCTGGAGCAGCGGGATACGAGCAGTACTTC.